One sample yielded the 21 T cell receptor beta chains listed below, sequenced in a study of T cell responses to AZD1222 COVID-19 vaccine. The repertoire was sequenced with immunoSEQ multiplex PCR; TCRdb's copy has only in-frame clones and lacks some. The sample has roughly 120,000 clones, approximately 90% seen once. The starting material was peripheral blood, obtained on day 0 of AZD1222 vaccination. The source of these receptors is an adult in good health.

The rearrangement links TRBV7-9 to TRBJ2-7; 9 nucleotides align to TRBD2. Looked up from germline, CDR1 is SEHNR and CDR2 is FQNEAQ (reference sequence). V dropped 5 bases and J dropped 1; count of bases not matched to a gene: 6. This CDR3 comprises 15 residues. CDR3 region: CASSRGGVQSYEQYF. CDR3 sequence (DNA): TGTGCCAGCAGCCGCGGGGGGGTCCAGTCCTACGAGCAGTACTTC.

The chain links TRBV6-5 to TRBJ2-2; D is ambiguous. Germline V gene sequence: CDR1 MNHEY, CDR2 SVGAGI. The CDR3 has 15 residues. V was pared by 2 bases and J by 5 bases, with 12 bases between. CDR3 protein: CASSYATSGTGELFF. CDR3 bases: TGTGCCAGCAGTTACGCCACCTCCGGGACCGGGGAGCTGTTTTTT.

V gene TRBV4-3 combines with J gene TRBJ1-2; D ambiguous. This CDR3 is built from 15 residues. CDR1 is LGHNA and CDR2 is YSLEER in the germline V gene. The germline V and J ends were trimmed by 0 bases and 4 bases, with 12 bases remaining between them. DNA of the CDR3: TGCGCCAGCAGCCAAGACCGCAGGCCCGTCTATGGCTACACCTTC. Protein product: CASSQDRRPVYGYTF.

This clone is a singleton in its sample. V is TRBV28 and J is TRBJ1-5; D is unresolved. The germline gives CDR1 MDHEN, CDR2 SYDVKM. V lost 6 bases and J lost 3, with 3 bases in between. The CDR3 is made up of 11 amino acids. The CDR3 DNA is TGTGCCAGCAGAGACAATCAGCCCCAGCATTTT. Amino acids: CASRDNQPQHF.

V usage is TRBV7-9 and J usage is TRBJ2-7; D tentatively fits TRBD1 or TRBD2 (7 bases each). The V and J ends lost 2 bases and 2 bases respectively, with 13 bases between them. Germline-derived CDR1 and CDR2 are SEHNR and FQNEAQ (reference sequence). The length of the CDR3 is 15 residues. CDR3 sequence reads: CASSLTAGGAYEQYF. The CDR3 nucleotides are TGTGCCAGCAGCTTAACCGCAGGGGGGGCCTACGAGCAGTACTTC.

The rearrangement uses TRBV6-2 or TRBV6-3 and TRBJ2-7; perhaps TRBD2 as D (7 bases). Between the trimmed V and J ends, which lost 1 base and 2 bases, there was a span of 12 bases. CDR1 MNHEY and CDR2 SVGEGT come from the germline V gene. This CDR3 is built from 15 residues. The CDR3 here is CASSYFGGGTYEQYF. For the CDR3, the DNA is TGTGCCAGCAGTTACTTTGGCGGGGGCACCTACGAGCAGTACTTC.

The genes are TRBV19 and TRBJ2-1; TRBD1 might be the D (6 bases). The length of the CDR3 is 15 residues. Looked up from germline, CDR1 is LNHDA and CDR2 is SQIVND (reference sequence). Trimming shortened V by 2 bases and J by 7 bases, and 15 bases separated the two germline ends. The chain's CDR3 is CASSIWQGTGNEQFF. Here the CDR3 DNA reads TGTGCCAGTAGTATATGGCAGGGTACAGGGAATGAGCAGTTCTTC.

CDR3 sequence (DNA): TGTGCCAGCTCACCGCAGGGTGCCGGGGAGCTGTTTTTT. Its translation is CASSPQGAGELFF. The chain employs TRBV18 and TRBJ2-2; tentatively, D is TRBD1 (5 bases). Trimming cost V 3 bases and J 6 bases, with 8 bases left between them. The CDR3 has 13 residues. Germline values: CDR1 KGHSH, CDR2 LQKENI.

The chain recombines TRBV2 with TRBJ1-4; D unclear. Trimming shortened V by 4 bases and J by 4 bases, and 10 bases separated the two germline ends. CDR1 and CDR2 from the germline V gene are SNHLY and FYNNEI. The CDR3 runs to 14 residues. CDR3 nucleotides: TGTGCCAGCAGTGTCGACCGGAATAATGAAAAACTGTTTTTT. It yields the protein CASSVDRNNEKLFF.

The chain employs TRBV12-3 or TRBV12-4 and TRBJ2-5; perhaps TRBD2 as D (5 bases). CDR3 length: 12 residues. Trimming pared 5 bases from V and 7 bases from J, leaving 11 bases between. The DNA for the CDR3 is TGTGCCAGCAGTCCTGGTGGAGGGACCCAGTACTTC. Its protein product is CASSPGGGTQYF.

This rearrangement joins TRBV5-4 to TRBJ1-1; D unresolved. The CDR3 contains 15 residues. Germline V lookup: CDR1 SGHNT, CDR2 YYREEE (reference sequence). V was shortened by 4 bases and J by 4 bases, with 17 bases between the two germline ends. CDR3 in amino acids: CASSRLSGPGTEAFF. The CDR3 nucleotides are TGTGCCAGCAGCAGGTTATCCGGGCCGGGCACTGAAGCTTTCTTT.

V and J are TRBV9 and TRBJ2-7; D remains unclear. This CDR3 is 15 amino acids long. V was pared by 0 bases and J by 2 bases, with 12 bases between. In germline, CDR1 is SGDLS, CDR2 YYNGEE. The CDR3 here is CASSVGQSRAYEQYF. CDR3 DNA sequence: TGTGCCAGCAGCGTAGGGCAGTCGCGCGCCTACGAGCAGTACTTC. Looking up the rest from reference TRBV9 and TRBJ2-7 gives the full variable domain: DSGVTQTPKHLITATGQRVTLRCSPRSGDLSVYWYQQSLDQGLQFLIQYYNGEERAKGNILERFSAQQFPDLHSELNLSSLELGDSALYFCASSVGQSRAYEQYFGPGTRLTVT.

The CDR3 loop is CASSLGGPYSGANVLTF. The CDR3 DNA sequence: TGCGCCAGCAGCTTGGGGGGCCCCTACTCTGGGGCCAACGTCCTGACTTTC. The chain uses TRBV5-1 and TRBJ2-6, with D tentatively TRBD1 (5 bases). The germline V gene encodes CDR1 SGHRS and CDR2 YFSETQ. This CDR3 spans 17 amino acids. The germline V and J ends were trimmed by 0 bases and 0 bases, with 10 bases remaining between them.

The genes are TRBV18 and TRBJ1-5; D is ambiguous. The germline CDR1 and CDR2 sequences are KGHSH and LQKENI. The CDR3 is made up of 13 amino acids. Between the trimmed V and J ends, which lost 6 bases and 7 bases, there was a span of 13 bases. CDR3 nucleotide sequence: TGTGCCAGCTCTAAAACGGTCGACCAGCCCCAGCATTTT. This translates into CASSKTVDQPQHF. The whole variable domain, filled in from reference TRBV18 and TRBJ1-5, reads NAGVMQNPRHLVRRRGQEARLRCSPMKGHSHVYWYRQLPEEGLKFMVYLQKENIIDESGMPKERFSAEFPKEGPSILRIQQVVRGDSAAYFCASSKTVDQPQHFGDGTRLSIL.

V usage is TRBV6-5 and J usage is TRBJ1-2; the D gene is possibly TRBD1 (5 bases). The germline V and J ends were trimmed by 6 bases and 2 bases, with 13 bases remaining between them. The CDR3 covers 14 residues. In germline, CDR1 is MNHEY, CDR2 SVGAGI. The CDR3 protein is CASRADGGNYGYTF. The DNA for the CDR3 is TGTGCCAGCAGGGCGGACGGGGGGAACTATGGCTACACCTTC.

This clone occurred a few times. The chain combines TRBV7-2 with TRBJ2-7; 8 bases align to TRBD1. Germline-derived CDR1 and CDR2 are SGHTA and FQGNSA. CDR3 size: 16 residues. V lost 1 base and J lost 3; bases outside the gene matches: 8. The CDR3 is CASSLGRLDRGYEQYF. The CDR3, as DNA: TGTGCCAGCAGCTTAGGACGCCTAGACAGGGGCTACGAGCAGTACTTC.

The rearrangement uses TRBV6-5 and TRBJ2-1, with a weak D call TRBD2 (5 bases). This CDR3 region has 15 residues. The germline V gene has CDR1 MNHEY and CDR2 SVGAGI. V gave up 6 bases and J gave up 9 bases, with 21 bases separating them. The CDR3 loop reads CASSLLFGVGGEQFF. The CDR3 DNA sequence: TGTGCCAGCAGCTTACTCTTCGGGGTAGGCGGTGAGCAGTTCTTC.

V and J are TRBV28 and TRBJ2-7; TRBD1 agrees at 8 bases. The CDR3 runs 13 residues. Germline values: CDR1 MDHEN, CDR2 SYDVKM. Trimming took 6 bases from V and 5 from J; bases not matched to a gene: 6. DNA of the CDR3: TGTGCCAGCAGAGGACAGGGACCAAACGAGCAGTACTTC. Its translation: CASRGQGPNEQYF.

The CDR3 protein is CASSPRSNEQFF. CDR3 DNA sequence: TGTGCCAGCAGCCCGCGATCCAATGAGCAGTTCTTC. V usage is TRBV11-3 and J usage is TRBJ2-1, with D unresolved. CDR3 length: 12 residues. V lost 5 bases and J lost 6, with 8 bases in between. Germline-derived CDR1 and CDR2 are SGHNT and YENEEA.

J is TRBJ1-5 and V is TRBV6-4, with 11 bases that match TRBD1. Germline V gene lookup returns CDR1 MRHNA and CDR2 SNTAGT. With 5 bases clipped from V and 6 bases from J, the junction kept 6 bases outside the gene matches. The CDR3 is 15 residues long. The CDR3 nucleotides are TGTGCCAGCAGTCGGACAGGGGGCGCGGGTCAGCCCCAGCATTTT. Protein sequence: CASSRTGGAGQPQHF.

A single count supports this clone. The CDR3 is CASSQDRRKAGSTDTQYF. The CDR3 DNA is TGTGCCAGCAGCCAAGATCGGCGGAAAGCGGGGAGCACAGATACGCAGTATTTT. The chain has TRBV3-1 (or the pseudogene TRBV3-2) and TRBJ2-3; the match to TRBD2 covers 7 bases. CDR1 and CDR2 from the germline V gene are LGHDT and YNNKEL (reference sequence). The CDR3 is 18 residues long. The J segment lost 0 bases and the V segment lost 0 bases, leaving 9 bases of the junction unmatched.